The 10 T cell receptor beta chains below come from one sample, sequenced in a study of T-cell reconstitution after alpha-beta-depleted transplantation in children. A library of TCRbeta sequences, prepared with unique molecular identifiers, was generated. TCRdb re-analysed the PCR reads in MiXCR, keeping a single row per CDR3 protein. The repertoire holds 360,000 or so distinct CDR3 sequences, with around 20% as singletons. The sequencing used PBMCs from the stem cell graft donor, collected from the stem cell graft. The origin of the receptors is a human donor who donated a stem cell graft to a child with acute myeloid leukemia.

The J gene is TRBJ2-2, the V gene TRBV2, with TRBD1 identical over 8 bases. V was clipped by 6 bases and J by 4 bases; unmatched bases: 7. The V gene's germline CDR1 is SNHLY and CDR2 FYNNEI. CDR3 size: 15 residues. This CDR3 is CASSPRTGTTGELFF. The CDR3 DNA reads TGTGCCAGCAGCCCACGGACAGGGACCACCGGGGAGCTGTTTTTT.

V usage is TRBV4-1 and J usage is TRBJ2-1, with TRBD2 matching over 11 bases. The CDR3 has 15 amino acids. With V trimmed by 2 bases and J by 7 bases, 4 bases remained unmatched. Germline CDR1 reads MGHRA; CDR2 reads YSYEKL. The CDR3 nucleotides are TGCGCCAGCAGCCAAACTAGCGGGAGTCGTAATGAGCAGTTCTTC. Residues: CASSQTSGSRNEQFF.

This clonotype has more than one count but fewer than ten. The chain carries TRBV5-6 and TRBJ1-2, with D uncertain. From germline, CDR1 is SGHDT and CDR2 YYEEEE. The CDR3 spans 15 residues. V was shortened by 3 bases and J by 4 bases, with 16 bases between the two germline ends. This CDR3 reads CASSSGHMSGYGYTF. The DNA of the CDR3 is TGTGCCAGCAGCTCGGGTCATATGTCGGGCTATGGCTACACCTTC.

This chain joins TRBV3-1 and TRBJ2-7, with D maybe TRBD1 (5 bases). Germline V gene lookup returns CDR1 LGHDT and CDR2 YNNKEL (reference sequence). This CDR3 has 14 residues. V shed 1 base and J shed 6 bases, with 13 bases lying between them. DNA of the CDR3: TGTGCCAGCAGCCAAGGGGTCAGGGTGAGCGAGCAGTACTTC. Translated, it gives CASSQGVRVSEQYF.

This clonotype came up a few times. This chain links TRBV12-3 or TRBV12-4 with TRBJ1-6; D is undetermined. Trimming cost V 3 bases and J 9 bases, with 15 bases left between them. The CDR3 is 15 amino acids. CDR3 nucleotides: TGTGCCAGCAGTTTCGGTGCGGGTTTCGGTTCACCCCTCCACTTT. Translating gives CASSFGAGFGSPLHF.

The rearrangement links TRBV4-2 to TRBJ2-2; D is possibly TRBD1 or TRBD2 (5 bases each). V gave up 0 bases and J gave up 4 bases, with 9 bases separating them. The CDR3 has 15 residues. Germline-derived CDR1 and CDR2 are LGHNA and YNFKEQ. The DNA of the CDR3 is TGTGCCAGCAGCCAAGATTTCGGGGCCACCGGGGAGCTGTTTTTT. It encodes CASSQDFGATGELFF.

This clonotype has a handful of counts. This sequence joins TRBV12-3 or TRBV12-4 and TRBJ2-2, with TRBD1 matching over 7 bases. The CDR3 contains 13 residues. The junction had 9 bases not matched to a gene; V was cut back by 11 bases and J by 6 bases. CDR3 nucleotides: TGTGCCTACCGGGACAGTGTGGCCGGGGAGCTGTTTTTT. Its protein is CAYRDSVAGELFF.

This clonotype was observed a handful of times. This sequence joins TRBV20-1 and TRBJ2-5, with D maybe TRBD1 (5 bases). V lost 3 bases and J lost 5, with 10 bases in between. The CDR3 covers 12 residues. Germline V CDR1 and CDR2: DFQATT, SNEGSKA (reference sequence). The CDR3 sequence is CSARSRAETQYF. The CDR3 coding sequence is TGCAGTGCTAGGAGCAGGGCTGAGACCCAGTACTTC.

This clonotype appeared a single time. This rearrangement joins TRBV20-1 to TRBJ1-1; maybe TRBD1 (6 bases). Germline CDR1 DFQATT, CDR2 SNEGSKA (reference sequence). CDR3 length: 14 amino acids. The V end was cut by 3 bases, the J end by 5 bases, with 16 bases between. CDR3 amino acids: CSASWGGRVTEAFF. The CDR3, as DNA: TGCAGTGCTAGTTGGGGGGGGCGAGTGACTGAAGCTTTCTTT.

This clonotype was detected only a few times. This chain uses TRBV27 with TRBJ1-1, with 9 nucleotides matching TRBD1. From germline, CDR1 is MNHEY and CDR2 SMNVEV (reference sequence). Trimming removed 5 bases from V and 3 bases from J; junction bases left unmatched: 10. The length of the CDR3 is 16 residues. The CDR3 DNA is TGTGCCAGCAGTCCCGGGACAGGGAAGGGGGACACTGAAGCTTTCTTT. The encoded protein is CASSPGTGKGDTEAFF.